Listed below are T cell receptor beta chains from one sample, sequenced in a study of T cell changes during pregnancy in multiple sclerosis. This table comes from immunoSEQ multiplex PCR, and its TCRdb copy is limited to in-frame clones, with some not included. The table has tens of thousands of clones, around nine tenths seen once. This specimen was CD4+ T cells from peripheral blood mononuclear cells, taken in the second trimester of pregnancy. The receptors here all came from a female donor with multiple sclerosis, enrolled in a pregnancy study. Each CDR3 is given without its conserved first and last residue. The D gene is left open where the match is weak.

TRBV10-1	TRBJ1-2	-	ASSESGSGINNYGYT
TRBV7-9	TRBJ1-1	TRBD1	ATARGQRNTEAF
TRBV11-2	TRBJ2-7	TRBD1	ASSFSQGISYEQY
TRBV9	TRBJ1-1	-	ASSRDRDTEAF
TRBV7-2	TRBJ1-1	-	ASSQQENTEAF
TRBV9	TRBJ2-1	TRBD2	ASSSLISGRRGQF
TRBV7-3	TRBJ2-1	TRBD1	ASSLAGTGAYNEQF
TRBV30	TRBJ2-7	TRBD1	AWSVVWDRGSEYEQY
TRBV5-8	TRBJ1-2	TRBD1	ASSLRTGGGKNYGYT
TRBV19	TRBJ2-1	-	ASSLKTRNEQF
TRBV7-2	TRBJ2-7	-	ASSSSSYEQY
TRBV7-9	TRBJ1-1	-	ASSLGSQNTEAF
TRBV29-1	TRBJ2-2	-	SVPLGGAAGELF
TRBV9	TRBJ1-1	TRBD1	ASSRRGQGAAF
TRBV12-5	TRBJ2-6	TRBD2	ASGLVLAGYSGANVLT
TRBV5-6	TRBJ2-3	-	ASSVGLDTQY
TRBV6-1	TRBJ1-5	TRBD1	ASSESTGYSNQPQH
TRBV5-1	TRBJ2-1	-	ASMELGNEQF
TRBV11-3	TRBJ1-6	-	ASSLDQGSPLH
TRBV10-3	TRBJ1-2	TRBD1	AISEGQGLSYGYT
TRBV6-1	TRBJ2-2	TRBD2	ASTLSGSGPGELF
TRBV5-1	TRBJ2-7	TRBD1	ASSPGQGGLNYEQY
TRBV6-1	TRBJ1-4	-	ASSGVIGTNEKLF
TRBV19	TRBJ2-3	TRBD2	ASSSRTSGRIDTQY
TRBV19	TRBJ1-2	TRBD1	ASGADRVYGYT
TRBV28	TRBJ2-5	TRBD1	ASSTPGQGGQTQY
TRBV7-3	TRBJ2-1	-	ASSPSYSYNEQF
TRBV25-1	TRBJ1-1	-	ASSQGYAEAF
TRBV7-3	TRBJ1-2	-	ASSLTSGDFYGYT
TRBV10-3	TRBJ2-7	-	AIGQTYEQY
TRBV11-2	TRBJ2-4	TRBD1	ASRQGVGNIQY
TRBV19	TRBJ1-4	-	ASSSLWGDEKLF
TRBV18	TRBJ1-1	TRBD1	ASSQGQSNTEAF
TRBV7-7	TRBJ2-5	TRBD2	ASSEGGGLY
TRBV5-8	TRBJ1-2	-	ASSRGQINYGYT